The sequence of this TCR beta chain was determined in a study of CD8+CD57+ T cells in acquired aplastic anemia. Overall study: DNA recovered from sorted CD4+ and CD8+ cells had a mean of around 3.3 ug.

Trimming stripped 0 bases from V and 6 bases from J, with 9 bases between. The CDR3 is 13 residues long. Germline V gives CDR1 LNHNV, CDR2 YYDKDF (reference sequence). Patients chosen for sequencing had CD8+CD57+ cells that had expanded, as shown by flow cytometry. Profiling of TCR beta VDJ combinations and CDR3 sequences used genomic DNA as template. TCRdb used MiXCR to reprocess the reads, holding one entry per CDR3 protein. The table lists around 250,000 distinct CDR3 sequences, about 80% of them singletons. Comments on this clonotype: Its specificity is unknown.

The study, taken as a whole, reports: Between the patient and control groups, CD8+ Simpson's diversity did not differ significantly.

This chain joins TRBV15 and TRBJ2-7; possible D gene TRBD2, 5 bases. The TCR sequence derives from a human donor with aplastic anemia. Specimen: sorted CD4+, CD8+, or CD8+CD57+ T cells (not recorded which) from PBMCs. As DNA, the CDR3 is TGTGCCACCAGCAGAGATCGGGGATTCGAGCAGTACTTC. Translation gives CATSRDRGFEQYF.